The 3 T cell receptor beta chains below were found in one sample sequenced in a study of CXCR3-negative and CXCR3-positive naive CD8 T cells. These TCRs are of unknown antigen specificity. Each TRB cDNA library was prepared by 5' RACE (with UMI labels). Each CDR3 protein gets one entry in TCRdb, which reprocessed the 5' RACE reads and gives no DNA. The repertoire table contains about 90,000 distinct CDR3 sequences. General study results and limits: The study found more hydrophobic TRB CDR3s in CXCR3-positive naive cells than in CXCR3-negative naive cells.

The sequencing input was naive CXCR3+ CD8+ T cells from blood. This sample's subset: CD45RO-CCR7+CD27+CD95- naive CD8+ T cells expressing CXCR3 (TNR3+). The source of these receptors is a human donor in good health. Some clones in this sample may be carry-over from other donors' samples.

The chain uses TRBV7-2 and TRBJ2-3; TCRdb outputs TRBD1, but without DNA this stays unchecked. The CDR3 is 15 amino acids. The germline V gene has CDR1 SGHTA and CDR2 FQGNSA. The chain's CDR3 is CASSLEARGSDTQYF.

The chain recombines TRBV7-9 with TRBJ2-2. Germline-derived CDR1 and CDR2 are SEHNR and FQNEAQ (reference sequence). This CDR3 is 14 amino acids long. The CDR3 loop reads CASSPTTRTGELFF.

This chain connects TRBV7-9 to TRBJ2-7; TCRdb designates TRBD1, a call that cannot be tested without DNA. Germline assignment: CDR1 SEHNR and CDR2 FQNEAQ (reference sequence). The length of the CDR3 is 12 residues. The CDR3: CASSQGHYEQYF.